Following are 29 T cell receptor beta chains from one sample sequenced in a study of monozygotic twins with inflammatory bowel disease. TCRdb re-called the 5' RACE reads; one entry per CDR3 protein, DNA not given. This table lists 350,000 to 550,000 distinct CDR3 sequences. Sequenced: blood. The receptors were gathered from a human donor with ulcerative colitis or Crohn's disease, or a healthy co-twin of an affected twin (not recorded which).

The chain combines TRBV15 with TRBJ2-3; TCRdb's D call, TRBD2, is unchecked because there is no DNA. Germline CDR1 LNHNV, CDR2 YYDKDF (reference sequence). The CDR3 is 16 amino acids. The CDR3 protein is CATSSPAGRTTDTQYF.

The J gene is TRBJ1-6, the V gene TRBV6-1; lacking DNA, the TRBD1 call made by TCRdb goes unchecked. Germline assignment: CDR1 MNHNS and CDR2 SASEGT. CDR3 length equals 15 residues. The CDR3 is CASTVRGGDNSPLHF.

The chain links TRBV9 to TRBJ2-1. Germline lookup yields CDR1 SGDLS and CDR2 YYNGEE. There are 11 residues in the CDR3. This CDR3 reads CASSGYHEQFF.

The chain recombines TRBV20-1 with TRBJ2-1; as DNA is missing, the TRBD1 call by TCRdb cannot be tested. The CDR3 loop spans 16 amino acids. Germline-derived CDR1 and CDR2 are DFQATT and SNEGSKA (reference sequence). This chain's CDR3 is CSARVLIQGVYNEQFF.

This chain connects TRBV7-2 to TRBJ2-5; TCRdb's assignment of TRBD2 cannot be checked, as there is no DNA. Germline assignment: CDR1 SGHTA and CDR2 FQGNSA. This CDR3 has 15 amino acids. The chain's CDR3 is CASSSALFVMETQYF.

This chain links TRBV5-1 with TRBJ2-1; TCRdb's D call, TRBD2, is unchecked because there is no DNA. Germline CDR1 and CDR2: SGHRS and YFSETQ. The CDR3 extends over 15 amino acids. CDR3 in amino acids: CASSLSASEYNEQFF.

The J gene is TRBJ2-1, the V gene TRBV28. Per germline, CDR1 MDHEN and CDR2 SYDVKM. The CDR3 runs 16 residues. The CDR3 here is CASSLRTEFGDNEQFF.

The J gene is TRBJ2-1, the V gene TRBV18; TCRdb's D call, TRBD2, is unchecked because there is no DNA. The length of the CDR3 is 15 residues. Per the germline V gene, CDR1 is KGHSH and CDR2 is LQKENI. The CDR3 sequence is CASSPSSGSYNEQFF. The full variable domain, completed using reference TRBV18 and TRBJ2-1, is NAGVMQNPRHLVRRRGQEARLRCSPMKGHSHVYWYRQLPEEGLKFMVYLQKENIIDESGMPKERFSAEFPKEGPSILRIQQVVRGDSAAYFCASSPSSGSYNEQFFGPGTRLTVL.

The genes are TRBV20-1 and TRBJ2-7; without DNA, the TCRdb call of TRBD1 cannot be checked. In germline, CDR1 is DFQATT, CDR2 SNEGSKA (reference sequence). CDR3 length: 13 residues. CDR3 residues: CSASGTTAYEQYF.

CDR3 sequence reads: CASSYRDMSEQFF. The gene calls are TRBV11-2 and TRBJ2-1; TCRdb selects TRBD1, and the lack of DNA leaves this call unchecked. This CDR3 spans 13 amino acids. CDR1 SGHAT and CDR2 FQNNGV come from the germline V gene.

The chain links TRBV6-6 to TRBJ2-5; TCRdb's assignment of TRBD1 cannot be checked, as there is no DNA. Germline CDR1 reads MNHNY; CDR2 reads SVGAGI (reference sequence). CDR3 length: 13 amino acids. CDR3 amino acids: CASSPRGVETQYF.

This rearrangement joins TRBV12-3 or TRBV12-4 to TRBJ2-2; TCRdb picks TRBD2, but there is no DNA to check that call. The CDR3 contains 16 residues. The CDR3: CASRDHSGRGTGELFF.

This sequence joins TRBV4-1 and TRBJ2-1; no DNA is available, so the TRBD1 call from TCRdb remains unchecked. CDR3 length: 18 amino acids. Germline CDR1 MGHRA, CDR2 YSYEKL. The CDR3: CASSQDRDGASSYNEQFF.

The genes are TRBV5-1 and TRBJ1-1. This CDR3 contains 15 residues. Germline V CDR1 and CDR2: SGHRS, YFSETQ. The CDR3 spells CASSLIVGQNTEAFF.

This sequence joins TRBV5-6 and TRBJ2-2; with no DNA, the TCRdb D assignment of TRBD1 cannot be verified. The CDR3 contains 15 residues. In germline, CDR1 is SGHDT, CDR2 YYEEEE. CDR3 in amino acids: CASSSTAGATGELFF.

The chain employs TRBV12-3 or TRBV12-4 and TRBJ1-1; the TCRdb D gene call, TRBD1, has no DNA to confirm it. The CDR3 length is 13 residues. The CDR3: CASRGQGETEAFF.

This chain uses TRBV29-1 with TRBJ1-2. Germline loops: CDR1 SQVTM, CDR2 ANQGSEA. The CDR3 consists of 13 residues. The CDR3: CSVTKGVNYGYTF.

The chain recombines TRBV20-1 with TRBJ1-2; TCRdb reports TRBD1, a call that lacks DNA to check it against. Germline values: CDR1 DFQATT, CDR2 SNEGSKA (reference sequence). The CDR3 length is 16 residues. This chain's CDR3 is CSARLPGQGTNYGYTF.

The chain couples TRBV20-1 to TRBJ2-1; the TCRdb D gene call, TRBD2, has no DNA to confirm it. The CDR3 spans 14 residues. Germline loops: CDR1 DFQATT, CDR2 SNEGSKA (reference sequence). This CDR3 reads CSADPSGLYNEQFF.

The J gene is TRBJ1-1, the V gene TRBV2. The CDR3 has 14 residues. CDR1 SNHLY and CDR2 FYNNEI come from the germline V gene. The CDR3 is CATLRPSMNTEAFF.

The chain couples TRBV12-3 or TRBV12-4 to TRBJ2-2; there is no DNA to check the TCRdb D call of TRBD2. This CDR3 is built from 17 residues. CDR3 protein: CASSLVGSGKNTGELFF.

The chain joins TRBV20-1 to TRBJ2-3; the TRBD1 assignment by TCRdb is unverifiable without DNA. The CDR3 has 12 residues. Germline CDR1 and CDR2: DFQATT and SNEGSKA (reference sequence). The CDR3 loop is CSAIRATDTQYF.

This chain links TRBV14 with TRBJ1-4; without DNA, the TCRdb call of TRBD1 cannot be checked. Germline CDR1 is SGHDN and CDR2 is FVKESK. The CDR3 runs to 15 residues. CDR3: CASSQDRGRNEKLFF.

This chain uses TRBV30 with TRBJ2-3. The CDR3 spans 12 residues. Germline V CDR1 and CDR2: GTSNPN, SVGIG (reference sequence). CDR3: CAWSDLDDTQYF. Complete variable domain (other parts from reference TRBV30 and TRBJ2-3): SQTIHQWPATLVQPVGSPLSLECTVEGTSNPNLYWYRQAAGRGLQLLFYSVGIGQISSEVPQNLSASRPQDRQFILSSKKLLLSDSGFYLCAWSDLDDTQYFGPGTRLTVL.

The chain joins TRBV20-1 to TRBJ2-3; the D call from TCRdb, TRBD1, cannot be confirmed without DNA. The CDR3 is 17 residues long. Germline CDR1 is DFQATT and CDR2 is SNEGSKA (reference sequence). The CDR3 here is CSARSLGGTDETDTQYF.

The CDR3 spells CASRTEMNTEAFF. The rearrangement uses TRBV27 and TRBJ1-1; TCRdb designates TRBD1, a call that cannot be tested without DNA. There are 13 residues in the CDR3. Germline V CDR1 and CDR2: MNHEY, SMNVEV (reference sequence).

The genes are TRBV2 and TRBJ1-1. The CDR3 contains 15 residues. Germline V gene lookup returns CDR1 SNHLY and CDR2 FYNNEI. The CDR3: CASSEALAIGSEAFF.

CDR3 residues: CASSLEGVDEKLFF. The chain uses TRBV5-1 and TRBJ1-4; TCRdb returns TRBD1, unconfirmable since there is no DNA. This CDR3 spans 14 amino acids. Germline V CDR1 and CDR2: SGHRS, YFSETQ.

This rearrangement joins TRBV29-1 to TRBJ2-7; TCRdb picks TRBD1, but there is no DNA to check that call. Germline CDR1 SQVTM, CDR2 ANQGSEA. The CDR3 is 14 amino acids. CDR3 amino acids: CSVAGTGVNYEQYF.